Sequencing of this TCR beta chain was carried out in a study of response to subunit inactivated influenza vaccine. The CDR3 totals 13 residues. The V and J ends lost 6 bases and 5 bases respectively, with 13 bases between them. The germline CDR1 and CDR2 sequences are WSHSY and SAAADI. General observations from the study: It was suggested by the authors that few new T cells are recruited by each seasonal influenza vaccination.

For this clonotype: Its antigen remains unidentified.

TCRdb ran MiXCR on the RT-PCR reads and lists one entry per CDR3 protein. The data show over 800,000 distinct CDR3 sequences, 21% seen once. This TCR came from a man aged 45-60 years who received an inactivated influenza vaccine. Sequenced here: PBMCs from blood, sampled roughly 5 days after vaccination. The genes are TRBV10-2 and TRBJ1-1; D is unresolved. DNA of the CDR3: TGCGCCAGCAGGGGATCCCTGGGGACTGAAGCTTTCTTT. Protein product: CASRGSLGTEAFF.